One and the same sample provided the 15 T cell receptor beta chains below, sequenced in a study of T cell clones after liver transplantation. Here immunoSEQ multiplex PCR was the method, and the copy in TCRdb shows in-frame clones only, minus some. The sample consists of 65,000 to 80,000 clones, around four fifths of them appearing once. The specimen comprised CD4+ T cells from blood, sampled at the 22-month timepoint. The receptors stem from a human patient who received a liver transplant. Some of the T cells may derive from the graft donor.

J is TRBJ1-1 and V is TRBV5-1, with D perhaps TRBD1 (5 bases). CDR3 length equals 15 residues. Trimming removed 4 bases from V and 4 bases from J, with 17 bases in between. The germline V gene has CDR1 SGHRS and CDR2 YFSETQ. CDR3 coding DNA: TGCGCCAGCAGCGACCAGGGACGGGGAGGCACTGAAGCTTTCTTT. This encodes CASSDQGRGGTEAFF.

The chain uses TRBV7-3 and TRBJ2-1, with D unresolved. The CDR3 covers 13 residues. CDR1 is SGHTA, CDR2 FQGTGA, per germline. With 0 bases removed from V and 5 bases from J, the gap between germline ends came to 5 bases. Here the CDR3 reads CASSLTDHNEQFF. CDR3 nucleotide sequence: TGTGCCAGCAGCTTAACGGATCACAATGAGCAGTTCTTC.

The V gene is TRBV11-3, the J gene TRBJ2-3, with 7 bases fitting TRBD1. This CDR3 has 18 amino acids. CDR1 is SGHNT and CDR2 is YENEEA in the germline V gene. J lost 3 bases, V lost 5 bases, and 17 bases had no gene match. The CDR3 DNA sequence: TGTGCCAGCAGCAGTGGTTTGACAGGGACACAGGTTACAGATACGCAGTATTTT. Residues: CASSSGLTGTQVTDTQYF.

The V call is TRBV6-1, the J call TRBJ1-4; D ambiguous. CDR3 length equals 15 residues. The V end lost 3 bases, the J end lost 7 bases, and 15 bases lay between the germline ends. In germline, CDR1 is MNHNS, CDR2 SASEGT. The CDR3: CASSDTLPRGEKLFF. CDR3 DNA: TGTGCCAGCAGTGACACGCTCCCCCGCGGTGAAAAACTGTTTTTT.

This clone was found once. The rearrangement joins TRBV4-3 to TRBJ1-2, with 7 bases lining up with TRBD1. Germline trimming cut 6 bases from V and 0 bases from J; bases unmatched to any gene: 10. Germline lookup yields CDR1 LGHNA and CDR2 YSLEER. This CDR3 comprises 16 residues. The CDR3 is CASSQTSGQPNYGYTF. The CDR3 DNA is TGCGCCAGCAGTCAAACCTCGGGACAGCCTAACTATGGCTACACCTTC.

The chain recombines TRBV7-3 with TRBJ1-1, with unresolved D. The germline V and J ends were trimmed by 1 base and 2 bases, with 8 bases remaining between them. There are 14 residues in the CDR3. Germline V lookup: CDR1 SGHTA, CDR2 FQGTGA. This CDR3 reads CASSLIPDNTEAFF. The CDR3, as DNA: TGTGCCAGCAGCTTAATCCCAGATAACACTGAAGCTTTCTTT. The full variable domain, completed using reference TRBV7-3 and TRBJ1-1, is GAGVSQTPSNKVTEKGKYVELRCDPISGHTALYWYRQSLGQGPEFLIYFQGTGAADDSGLPNDRFFAVRPEGSVSTLKIQRTERGDSAVYLCASSLIPDNTEAFFGQGTRLTVV.

The chain has TRBV5-4 and TRBJ1-2; TRBD1 is a possible D gene (5 bases). V lost 1 base and J 2 bases, leaving 9 bases between the germline ends. The CDR3 extends over 14 amino acids. Germline CDR1 is SGHNT and CDR2 is YYREEE (reference sequence). CDR3 residues: CASSLSRANYGYTF. The CDR3 DNA reads TGTGCCAGCAGCTTGTCCAGGGCCAACTATGGCTACACCTTC.

The chain uses TRBV4-2 and TRBJ1-4; possibly TRBD1 for D (6 bases). The CDR3 sequence is 14 residues long. CDR1 and CDR2 from the germline V gene are LGHNA and YNFKEQ. The germline V and J ends were trimmed by 5 bases and 3 bases, with 10 bases remaining between them. CDR3 region: CASSWGAPNEKLFF. CDR3 nucleotide sequence: TGTGCCAGCAGCTGGGGGGCCCCTAATGAAAAACTGTTTTTT.

This clone was detected a few times. The chain joins TRBV28 to TRBJ2-2, with TRBD2 as a possible D gene (5 bases). Germline V CDR1 and CDR2: MDHEN, SYDVKM. CDR3 length: 16 residues. The V gene lost 1 base and the J gene lost 1 base, with 10 bases spanning the gap. CDR3 amino acids: CASSLSYRGNTGELFF. The CDR3 region has the DNA TGTGCCAGCAGTTTATCATATCGGGGGAACACCGGGGAGCTGTTTTTT.

This clone was seen just once. This rearrangement joins TRBV6-1 to TRBJ1-4; D not resolved. V lost 4 bases and J 2 bases, leaving 23 bases between the germline ends. CDR1 and CDR2 (germline): MNHNS, SASEGT. There are 19 residues in the CDR3. CDR3 amino acids: CASSVSRVVGQRTNEKLFF. The CDR3 DNA is TGTGCCAGCAGTGTATCTCGGGTGGTCGGGCAAAGGACTAATGAAAAACTGTTTTTT.

The gene calls are TRBV29-1 and TRBJ2-7; D perhaps matches TRBD1 (6 bases). The length of the CDR3 is 14 residues. The V end was cut by 7 bases, the J end by 0 bases, with 16 bases between. The germline gives CDR1 SQVTM, CDR2 ANQGSEA. CDR3 DNA: TGCAGCGCCAGTGGGGGCGTAATCTCCTACGAGCAGTACTTC. Encoded protein: CSASGGVISYEQYF.

The V call is TRBV6-1, the J call TRBJ1-3; the D gene is possibly TRBD1 (5 bases). The CDR3 extends over 13 amino acids. In germline, CDR1 is MNHNS, CDR2 SASEGT. Trimming took off 2 bases at V and 7 bases at J, with 9 bases between the two ends. The DNA of the CDR3 is TGTGCCAGCAGTGAAAGGGGAGGTAACACCATATATTTT. It specifies CASSERGGNTIYF.

The CDR3 region is CSVPRGPGANVLTF. CDR3 in DNA: TGCAGCGTTCCAAGGGGCCCTGGGGCCAACGTCCTGACTTTC. The rearrangement joins TRBV29-1 to TRBJ2-6, with D perhaps TRBD1 (5 bases). Deletions cut 5 bases from V and 2 bases from J, with 10 bases between. Germline V lookup: CDR1 SQVTM, CDR2 ANQGSEA. The CDR3 has 14 amino acids.

This clone was counted a single time. This chain connects TRBV4-2 to TRBJ1-3; perhaps TRBD1 as D (5 bases). Germline CDR1 reads LGHNA; CDR2 reads YNFKEQ. Trimming removed 1 base from V and 0 bases from J, with 10 bases in between. This CDR3 contains 16 residues. CDR3 DNA: TGTGCCAGCAGCCAAGTGGGGGGGACCTCTGGAAACACCATATATTTT. The encoded protein is CASSQVGGTSGNTIYF.

This chain connects TRBV5-1 to TRBJ2-2, with a weak D call TRBD1 (6 bases). V lost 4 bases and J lost 2, with 21 bases in between. CDR3 length equals 18 residues. Germline V gives CDR1 SGHRS, CDR2 YFSETQ. CDR3 bases: TGCGCCAGCAGCGCCGGACAGCAAGCTTTCTCTAACACCGGGGAGCTGTTTTTT. It codes for CASSAGQQAFSNTGELFF.